This entry lists 22 T cell receptor beta chains sequenced from one sample in a study of T cells in Graves' hyperthyroidism and ophthalmopathy. From RNA transcripts, TCR beta CDR3 regions were amplified. An initial round of RT-PCR targeting the TCR CDR3 relied on the HTBI primer set. Each CDR3 protein is one row after TCRdb ran MiXCR on the multiplex PCR reads. This sample has some 300,000 distinct CDR3 sequences, with around 13% found just once. The source material was blood. These receptor sequences come from a woman in her forties with Graves' hyperthyroidism.

The table lists this clonotype with many counts. CDR3 residues: CASSNMNQPQHF. The CDR3 DNA is TGTGCCAGCAGTAATATGAATCAGCCCCAGCATTTT. V and J are TRBV6-1 and TRBJ1-5, with unresolved D. Looked up from germline, CDR1 is MNHNS and CDR2 is SASEGT. The CDR3 loop spans 12 amino acids. Trimming removed 5 bases from V and 4 bases from J, with 6 bases in between.

This clonotype was seen at least ten times. The CDR3 bases are TGTGCCAGCAGCTTAGGCAATGAGCAGTTCTTC. Translated: CASSLGNEQFF. The chain is built from TRBV27 and TRBJ2-1, with D hard to call. Trimming shortened V by 6 bases and J by 6 bases, and 6 bases separated the two germline ends. The CDR3 loop spans 11 amino acids. Germline CDR1 is MNHEY and CDR2 is SMNVEV (reference sequence).

This clonotype was recorded many times. CDR3 protein: CSAGSGVDGYTF. The CDR3, as DNA: TGCAGTGCAGGCTCAGGGGTTGATGGCTACACCTTC. The chain has TRBV20-1 and TRBJ1-2; maybe TRBD1 (6 bases). The germline V gene has CDR1 DFQATT and CDR2 SNEGSKA (reference sequence). This CDR3 contains 12 residues. Trimming took off 6 bases at V and 6 bases at J, with 14 bases between the two ends.

The DNA for the CDR3 is TGTGCCAGCAGCTTAGGGCGATCGGGGGGGGGGCTCGATCAGCCCCAGCATTTT. Its protein product is CASSLGRSGGGLDQPQHF. The chain combines TRBV11-3 with TRBJ1-5; TRBD1 is a possible D gene (6 bases). The germline CDR1 and CDR2 sequences are SGHNT and YENEEA. The CDR3 length is 18 residues. V was shortened by 1 base and J by 5 bases, with 21 bases between the two germline ends. The complete variable domain, with remaining parts taken from reference TRBV11-3 and TRBJ1-5, reads EAGVVQSPRYKIIEKKQPVAFWCNPISGHNTLYWYLQNLGQGPELLIRYENEEAVDDSQLPKDRFSAERLKGVDSTLKIQPAELGDSAVYLCASSLGRSGGGLDQPQHFGDGTRLSIL.

This clonotype was recorded at least ten times. The rearrangement links TRBV2 to TRBJ1-1, with D perhaps matching TRBD1 (5 bases). The CDR3 has 14 amino acids. From germline, CDR1 is SNHLY and CDR2 FYNNEI. The V and J ends lost 6 bases and 1 base respectively, with 12 bases between them. CDR3 sequence reads: CASRIQVPNTEAFF. DNA of the CDR3: TGTGCCAGCAGAATACAGGTCCCGAACACTGAAGCTTTCTTT. The whole variable domain, remainder taken from reference TRBV2 and TRBJ1-1, is EPEVTQTPSHQVTQMGQEVILRCVPISNHLYFYWYRQILGQKVEFLVSFYNNEISEKSEIFDDQFSVERPDGSNFTLKIRSTKLEDSAMYFCASRIQVPNTEAFFGQGTRLTVV.

This clonotype was seen repeatedly, ten times or more. The chain couples TRBV9 to TRBJ1-2; D remains ambiguous. This CDR3 contains 16 residues. V lost 4 bases, J lost 2 bases, and 18 bases lay in between. Germline V gene lookup returns CDR1 SGDLS and CDR2 YYNGEE. CDR3 sequence reads: CASSSKGQSYNYGYTF. Written as DNA, the CDR3 is TGTGCCAGCAGCTCTAAAGGGCAGTCTTACAACTATGGCTACACCTTC. The entire variable domain, with the rest obtained from reference TRBV9 and TRBJ1-2, is as follows: DSGVTQTPKHLITATGQRVTLRCSPRSGDLSVYWYQQSLDQGLQFLIQYYNGEERAKGNILERFSAQQFPDLHSELNLSSLELGDSALYFCASSSKGQSYNYGYTFGSGTRLTVV.

As to this clonotype: This could be a read error, since a much larger clone is one nucleotide away. CDR3 coding DNA: TGCGCCAGCAGCTTGGCTGGTGGGAGGAGATGCTACGAGCAGTACTTC. It yields the protein CASSLAGGRRCYEQYF. The chain recombines TRBV5-1 with TRBJ2-7; weak D call: TRBD2 (6 bases). The ends were cut back, 0 bases at V and 3 bases at J, with 16 bases in the middle. CDR3 size: 16 residues. The V gene's germline CDR1 is SGHRS and CDR2 YFSETQ.

The table lists this clonotype with many counts. V and J are TRBV2 and TRBJ2-5; 10 nucleotides agree with TRBD2. The trim removed 6 bases at V and 3 bases at J, leaving 10 bases unmatched. Germline loops: CDR1 SNHLY, CDR2 FYNNEI. This CDR3 is 16 amino acids long. The CDR3 DNA reads TGTGCCAGCAGGATGACGACAGGACTAGCGGAAGAGACCCAGTACTTC. Its protein is CASRMTTGLAEETQYF. The full variable domain, its missing parts supplied by reference TRBV2 and TRBJ2-5, is EPEVTQTPSHQVTQMGQEVILRCVPISNHLYFYWYRQILGQKVEFLVSFYNNEISEKSEIFDDQFSVERPDGSNFTLKIRSTKLEDSAMYFCASRMTTGLAEETQYFGPGTRLLVL.

The J gene is TRBJ1-3, the V gene TRBV30; TRBD1 might be the D (5 bases). Trimming removed 5 bases from V and 2 bases from J, with 10 bases in between. This CDR3 spans 13 amino acids. CDR1 and CDR2 (germline): GTSNPN, SVGIG (reference sequence). The DNA of the CDR3 is TGTGCCTGGGGGACGGGCCCTGGAAACACCATATATTTT. Translating gives CAWGTGPGNTIYF.

This clonotype was seen ten or more times. This CDR3 reads CASSLGSSAYEQYF. The CDR3 DNA follows: TGTGCCAGCAGCTTGGGTTCCAGTGCCTACGAGCAGTACTTC. The chain recombines TRBV5-6 with TRBJ2-7; D is undetermined. Germline assignment: CDR1 SGHDT and CDR2 YYEEEE. The CDR3 covers 14 residues. Trimming took 0 bases from V and 2 from J, leaving 9 bases between them.

This clonotype was counted many times. The chain recombines TRBV11-2 with TRBJ2-7; tentative D call: TRBD2 (5 bases). This CDR3 spans 14 amino acids. Trimming stripped 1 base from V and 2 bases from J, with 9 bases between. Germline assignment: CDR1 SGHAT and CDR2 FQNNGV. CDR3 sequence: CASSLATTTYEQYF. The CDR3 region has the DNA TGTGCCAGCAGCTTAGCGACTACTACCTACGAGCAGTACTTC.

This clonotype was picked up many times. The DNA for the CDR3 is TGTGCCAGCAGCCCAGAGAGGTTGTCGCGGGGCAATCAGCCCCAGCATTTT. Its translation is CASSPERLSRGNQPQHF. The chain combines TRBV11-3 with TRBJ1-5; unclear D gene. Germline V gene sequence: CDR1 SGHNT, CDR2 YENEEA. This CDR3 region has 17 residues. V dropped 5 bases and J dropped 2 bases, with 19 bases sitting between them.

Ten or more counts support this clonotype. The CDR3 region has the DNA TGCAGTGCAACCGGGACTAGAAGGGAGGTTGAGCAGTTCTTC. It translates to CSATGTRREVEQFF. The chain links TRBV20-1 to TRBJ2-1, with 8 bases fitting TRBD2. CDR3 length: 14 residues. Trimming cost V 6 bases and J 9 bases; bases outside gene matches: 13. From germline, CDR1 is DFQATT and CDR2 SNEGSKA (reference sequence).

At least ten counts were recorded for this clonotype. The rearrangement links TRBV7-2 to TRBJ2-1, with TRBD2 as a possible D gene (6 bases). From germline, CDR1 is SGHTA and CDR2 FQGNSA. The CDR3 runs 16 residues. The germline V and J ends were trimmed by 1 base and 7 bases, with 17 bases remaining between them. The CDR3 sequence is CASSLVPQRGGNEQFF. DNA for the CDR3: TGTGCCAGCAGCTTAGTCCCGCAACGAGGAGGGAATGAGCAGTTCTTC.

V gene TRBV3-1 combines with J gene TRBJ1-1; D gene unclear. The germline gives CDR1 LGHDT, CDR2 YNNKEL (reference sequence). This CDR3 region has 13 residues. Trimming stripped 6 bases from V and 5 bases from J, with 13 bases between. CDR3 region: CASRRWFGTEAFF. The CDR3 DNA reads TGTGCCAGCAGGCGGTGGTTTGGGACTGAAGCTTTCTTT.

This clonotype was detected ten times or more. The rearrangement links TRBV3-1 to TRBJ1-2; maybe TRBD1 (6 bases). Germline assignment: CDR1 LGHDT and CDR2 YNNKEL (reference sequence). The CDR3 has 15 residues. V lost 3 bases to trimming and J lost 6 bases, with 17 bases between them. The CDR3 region has the DNA TGTGCCAGCAGCCATTCCAATAGGGGGGACCATGGCTACACCTTC. Residues: CASSHSNRGDHGYTF.

In its sample, this clonotype was seen many times. The chain has TRBV7-9 and TRBJ2-5, with D perhaps matching TRBD1 (5 bases). Trimming removed 2 bases at V and 1 base at J, with 11 bases between. The CDR3 contains 15 residues. In germline, CDR1 is SEHNR, CDR2 FQNEAQ (reference sequence). CDR3 protein: CASSLSRAIQETQYF. The CDR3 bases are TGTGCCAGCAGCTTAAGCAGGGCCATCCAAGAGACCCAGTACTTC.

This clonotype was recorded many times. This chain links TRBV20-1 with TRBJ1-5, with TRBD1 matching over 9 bases. The CDR3 totals 18 residues. Trimming removed 2 bases from V and 7 bases from J; junction bases left unmatched: 18. The germline CDR1 and CDR2 sequences are DFQATT and SNEGSKA (reference sequence). In DNA form, the CDR3 reads TGCAGTGCTAGAAACGCTAACTACCCCGGGACAGGGATGCAGCCCCAGCATTTT. As protein: CSARNANYPGTGMQPQHF.

V and J are TRBV4-1 and TRBJ1-5; D gene uncertain. This CDR3 comprises 17 residues. Germline CDR1 reads MGHRA; CDR2 reads YSYEKL. Trimming took 4 bases from V and 1 from J, leaving 17 bases between them. The CDR3 reads CASSRNRALSSNQPQHF. CDR3 sequence (DNA): TGCGCCAGCAGCCGGAACCGGGCCCTCAGCAGCAATCAGCCCCAGCATTTT.

The CDR3 DNA reads as TGTGCCAGCAGGCAATCCGGGACATCTCTTAGTGGGGCCAACGTCCTGACTTTC. Amino acids: CASRQSGTSLSGANVLTF. This chain links TRBV7-9 with TRBJ2-6, with D possibly matching TRBD1 (6 bases). CDR1 is SEHNR, CDR2 FQNEAQ, per germline (reference sequence). Trimming removed 6 bases at V and 3 bases at J, with 21 bases between. This CDR3 has 18 amino acids. The entire variable domain, with the rest obtained from reference TRBV7-9 and TRBJ2-6, is as follows: DTGVSQNPRHKITKRGQNVTFRCDPISEHNRLYWYRQTLGQGPEFLTYFQNEAQLEKSRLLSDRFSAERPKGSFSTLEIQRTEQGDSAMYLCASRQSGTSLSGANVLTFGAGSRLTVL.

This clonotype has a count of ten or more. The V call is TRBV30, the J call TRBJ2-3, with unresolved D. The V gene lost 3 bases and the J gene lost 6 bases, with 7 bases spanning the gap. The CDR3 loop spans 11 amino acids. CDR1 GTSNPN and CDR2 SVGIG come from the germline V gene (reference sequence). In nucleotides, the CDR3 is TGTGCCTGGAGCGCAGGTGATACGCAGTATTTT. The encoded protein is CAWSAGDTQYF. Filled out from reference TRBV30 and TRBJ2-3, the complete variable domain reads SQTIHQWPATLVQPVGSPLSLECTVEGTSNPNLYWYRQAAGRGLQLLFYSVGIGQISSEVPQNLSASRPQDRQFILSSKKLLLSDSGFYLCAWSAGDTQYFGPGTRLTVL.

This clonotype was counted many times. The chain employs TRBV4-1 and TRBJ1-3; no definite D call. V dropped 4 bases and J dropped 1 base, with 11 bases sitting between them. Germline loops: CDR1 MGHRA, CDR2 YSYEKL. CDR3 length: 15 residues. CDR3 loop: CASSPTAKSGNTIYF. DNA of the CDR3: TGCGCCAGCAGCCCAACGGCGAAGTCTGGAAACACCATATATTTT.